This passage covers 15 T cell receptor beta chains from one sample sequenced in a study of beta chain features in type 1 diabetes (dated by TCRdb to the late 2010s). The library was generated by the immunoSEQ multiplex PCR assay. The entire amount of isolated RNA was reverse transcribed using the High Capacity cDNA Reverse Transcription Kit, so the sequenced TCRB transcripts were expressed ones. TCRdb re-hosts the immuneACCESS table, in-frame sequences only. Its copies lack some clones; in the studies checked, an unresolved V gene accounts for under half of them, and the cause for the rest is not known. The sample table holds about 42,000 clones, of which about 50% were seen once. The ten largest clones capture about 0.24% of the sample. The sequenced sample consisted of stem cell memory CD4+ T cells from blood. What the cell subset or site label conveys for this sample: stem cell-like memory CD4+ T cells. The receptors stem from a woman in her twenties or thirties in good health.

The sample holds a few counts of this clone. This chain links TRBV29-1 with TRBJ1-2; TRBD1 agrees at 12 bases. CDR3 length: 14 residues. Germline assignment: CDR1 SQVTM and CDR2 ANQGSEA. After removal of 3 bases from V and 8 bases from J, the junction contained 7 bases not matched to a gene. The CDR3 loop reads CSVDSGQGAEGYTF. The CDR3 DNA reads TGCAGCGTTGACTCGGGACAGGGGGCGGAAGGCTACACCTTC.

The gene calls are TRBV18 and TRBJ1-1; 8 bases match TRBD1. In germline, CDR1 is KGHSH, CDR2 LQKENI. This CDR3 comprises 15 residues. J was trimmed by 0 bases and V by 3 bases; bases with no gene match: 3. The CDR3 loop reads CASSPRQGMNTEAFF. The CDR3 DNA is TGTGCCAGCTCACCTCGACAGGGGATGAACACTGAAGCTTTCTTT.

The rearrangement joins TRBV28 to TRBJ1-2; TRBD1 agrees at 7 bases. The V and J ends lost 10 bases and 4 bases, in that order; junction bases with no gene match: 12. Per germline, CDR1 MDHEN and CDR2 SYDVKM. The CDR3 length is 14 residues. This CDR3 reads CATGQSGTVYGYTF. The CDR3 DNA reads TGTGCCACGGGACAATCCGGGACAGTCTATGGCTACACCTTC.

This clone has a handful of counts. The chain joins TRBV7-2 to TRBJ1-1, with no clear D. The CDR3 is 14 residues long. Per germline, CDR1 SGHTA and CDR2 FQGNSA. The V end was cut by 2 bases, the J end by 1 base, with 8 bases between. The CDR3 reads CASSLYGENTEAFF. CDR3 bases: TGTGCCAGCAGCTTATACGGGGAGAACACTGAAGCTTTCTTT.

J is TRBJ2-3 and V is TRBV4-2; 12 bases match TRBD2. With V trimmed by 1 base and J by 4 bases, 18 bases remained unmatched. The CDR3 has 21 amino acids. Germline CDR1 is LGHNA and CDR2 is YNFKEQ. The CDR3 sequence: CASSQVILAGGGSRIADTQYF. CDR3 nucleotides: TGTGCCAGCAGCCAAGTGATTCTAGCGGGAGGGGGATCTCGAATAGCAGATACGCAGTATTTT.

This clone has a handful of counts. The chain carries TRBV11-1 and TRBJ1-4; maybe TRBD1 (5 bases). This CDR3 is 14 amino acids long. Germline V gene data show CDR1 as SGHAT and CDR2 as FQDESV (reference sequence). V was pared by 6 bases and J by 7 bases, with 15 bases between. The CDR3 region is CASSRDRDSEKLFF. DNA for the CDR3: TGTGCCAGCAGTCGGGACCGGGACTCTGAAAAACTGTTTTTT. Full variable domain (missing parts from reference TRBV11-1 and TRBJ1-4): EAEVAQSPRYKITEKSQAVAFWCDPISGHATLYWYRQILGQGPELLVQFQDESVVDDSQLPKDRFSAERLKGVDSTLKIQPAELGDSAMYLCASSRDRDSEKLFFGSGTQLSVL.

The chain recombines TRBV5-1 with TRBJ2-1; 7 bases fit TRBD1. This CDR3 is built from 15 residues. V lost 0 bases and J lost 3; bases outside the gene matches: 3. Germline loops: CDR1 SGHRS, CDR2 YFSETQ. Here the CDR3 reads CASSLGQGVYNEQFF. The CDR3 coding sequence is TGCGCCAGCAGCTTGGGGCAGGGGGTCTACAATGAGCAGTTCTTC. The entire variable domain, with the rest obtained from reference TRBV5-1 and TRBJ2-1, is as follows: KAGVTQTPRYLIKTRGQQVTLSCSPISGHRSVSWYQQTPGQGLQFLFEYFSETQRNKGNFPGRFSGRQFSNSRSEMNVSTLELGDSALYLCASSLGQGVYNEQFFGPGTRLTVL.

This rearrangement joins TRBV18 to TRBJ2-1, with TRBD1 matching over 11 bases. The CDR3 runs to 15 residues. The V gene's germline CDR1 is KGHSH and CDR2 LQKENI. V shed 5 bases, J shed 6 bases, and the junction held 6 bases outside the gene matches. CDR3 nucleotides: TGTGCCAGCTCAGAAGGACAGGGGGCATTCAATGAGCAGTTCTTC. This translates into CASSEGQGAFNEQFF.

The chain joins TRBV5-4 to TRBJ1-5, with 7 positions matching TRBD1. The CDR3 spans 14 residues. Germline V gene lookup returns CDR1 SGHNT and CDR2 YYREEE (reference sequence). V lost 4 bases, J lost 3 bases, and 4 bases stayed unmatched. The CDR3 protein is CASSLQGPNQPQHF. CDR3 nucleotides: TGTGCCAGCAGCCTACAGGGGCCCAATCAGCCCCAGCATTTT.

The genes are TRBV30 and TRBJ2-7; maybe TRBD2 (5 bases). This CDR3 has 14 residues. The germline V gene has CDR1 GTSNPN and CDR2 SVGIG (reference sequence). Trimming took off 3 bases at V and 0 bases at J, with 12 bases between the two ends. The CDR3 nucleotides read TGTGCCTGGAGGAGGGAACTGAGCTCCTACGAGCAGTACTTC. It codes for CAWRRELSSYEQYF.

The J gene is TRBJ2-5, the V gene TRBV14; 7 bases align to TRBD2. Germline CDR1 and CDR2: SGHDN and FVKESK. The CDR3 contains 17 residues. The trim removed 3 bases at V and 3 bases at J, leaving 13 bases unmatched. The CDR3 sequence is CASSHSAGLAVKETQYF. The CDR3 coding sequence is TGTGCCAGCAGCCATTCTGCGGGGCTAGCGGTAAAAGAGACCCAGTACTTC.

Written as DNA, the CDR3 is TGTGCCAGCTCACCACCGACCGGAGGGGAGACCCAGTACTTC. Protein: CASSPPTGGETQYF. The chain uses TRBV18 and TRBJ2-5; tentatively, D is TRBD2 (6 bases). This CDR3 spans 14 amino acids. In germline, CDR1 is KGHSH, CDR2 LQKENI. V was pared by 0 bases and J by 5 bases, with 10 bases between.

This clone was observed many times. The V and J genes are TRBV10-3 and TRBJ2-1, with TRBD2 identical over 13 bases. Germline assignment: CDR1 ENHRY and CDR2 SYGVKD. The CDR3 contains 15 residues. With V trimmed by 7 bases and J by 7 bases, 7 bases remained unmatched. The CDR3 DNA sequence: TGTGCCATCACCACTCGGACTAGCGGGAGTAATGAGCAGTTCTTC. Translating it yields CAITTRTSGSNEQFF.

This clone was counted between two and nine times. The V gene is TRBV7-9, the J gene TRBJ2-7; 11 bases line up with TRBD2. From germline, CDR1 is SEHNR and CDR2 FQNEAQ (reference sequence). Trimming cost V 1 base and J 5 bases; bases outside gene matches: 7. The CDR3 consists of 16 residues. The CDR3 DNA is TGTGCCAGCAGCTTAGGGGAGACTAGCGGGATCCACGAGCAGTACTTC. It translates to CASSLGETSGIHEQYF.

V usage is TRBV19 and J usage is TRBJ2-2; 9 bases agree with TRBD1. V trimming: 3 bases; J trimming: 4 bases; junction bases outside the gene matches: 3. This CDR3 contains 15 residues. Germline V lookup: CDR1 LNHDA, CDR2 SQIVND (reference sequence). DNA for the CDR3: TGTGCCAGTAGTATCGGGACAGGGTTCACCGGGGAGCTGTTTTTT. Its translation is CASSIGTGFTGELFF.